A single sample gave rise to the 18 T cell receptor beta chains below, sequenced in a study of PD-1 blockade in mismatch repair-deficient tumors. The data were produced by immunoSEQ multiplex PCR, yet TCRdb's version contains in-frame clones alone and is incomplete. The sample holds some 22,000 clones, 70% to 90% seen once. This specimen consisted of peripheral blood, obtained 2 weeks after starting pembrolizumab. The receptors stem from an adult with mismatch repair-deficient cancer.

V and J are TRBV2 and TRBJ1-3; 7 nucleotides agree with TRBD1. J was trimmed by 7 bases and V by 6 bases; bases with no gene match: 6. Germline lookup yields CDR1 SNHLY and CDR2 FYNNEI. The length of the CDR3 is 13 residues. CDR3 protein: CASRHRGRNTIYF. DNA of the CDR3: TGTGCCAGCAGACACAGGGGACGGAACACCATATATTTT.

V gene TRBV19 combines with J gene TRBJ1-5, with a weak D call TRBD1 (5 bases). The V end was cut by 5 bases, the J end by 0 bases, with 14 bases between. Germline V gene data show CDR1 as LNHDA and CDR2 as SQIVND (reference sequence). This CDR3 is built from 16 residues. The CDR3 spells CASSLLTRDSNQPQHF. Here the CDR3 DNA reads TGTGCCAGTAGTCTCCTGACCAGGGATAGCAATCAGCCCCAGCATTTT.

V usage is TRBV7-6 and J usage is TRBJ1-5; no definite D call. Trimming stripped 1 base from V and 3 bases from J, with 10 bases between. The germline V gene encodes CDR1 SGHVS and CDR2 FNYEAQ. This CDR3 has 15 amino acids. The CDR3 here is CASSLVSGPNQPQHF. In DNA, the CDR3 is TGTGCCAGCAGCTTAGTGTCTGGGCCCAATCAGCCCCAGCATTTT.

The chain employs TRBV7-9 and TRBJ1-2; 7 bases match TRBD1. Germline CDR1 and CDR2: SEHNR and FQNEAQ (reference sequence). There are 16 residues in the CDR3. The V and J ends lost 5 bases and 4 bases, in that order; junction bases with no gene match: 13. CDR3 coding DNA: TGTGCCAGCAGCGTGGGGGACAGCAGTATCTTCTATGGCTACACCTTC. Translation: CASSVGDSSIFYGYTF.

The rearrangement links TRBV6-1 to TRBJ1-2; 9 nucleotides line up with TRBD1. J gave up 6 bases and V 4 bases, and 12 bases lay outside the gene matches. The V gene's germline CDR1 is MNHNS and CDR2 SASEGT. The CDR3 is made up of 16 amino acids. CDR3 DNA: TGTGCCAGCAGTGCACCCGGGACAGGGCGTTCAGATGGCTACACCTTC. Encoded protein: CASSAPGTGRSDGYTF.

J is TRBJ2-1 and V is TRBV7-2; no clear D. V lost 3 bases, J lost 2 bases, and 11 bases lay in between. This CDR3 comprises 15 residues. CDR1 SGHTA and CDR2 FQGNSA come from the germline V gene. The CDR3 region is CASSFGRATYNEQFF. CDR3 bases: TGTGCCAGCAGCTTCGGTAGGGCTACCTACAATGAGCAGTTCTTC.

This clone counts as medium-sized (0.01 to 0.1%). This chain links TRBV19 with TRBJ1-1; D gene unclear. This CDR3 is built from 13 residues. The ends were cut back, 3 bases at V and 1 base at J, with 6 bases in the middle. From germline, CDR1 is LNHDA and CDR2 SQIVND (reference sequence). The CDR3 DNA sequence: TGTGCCAGTAGTATCCGTAGGAACACTGAAGCTTTCTTT. This encodes CASSIRRNTEAFF.

The genes are TRBV27 and TRBJ2-7, with TRBD1 matching over 7 bases. Losses at the gene ends were 2 bases for V and 4 bases for J; bases not matched to a gene: 5. The CDR3 is 14 amino acids. The germline CDR1 and CDR2 sequences are MNHEY and SMNVEV (reference sequence). CDR3 in DNA: TGTGCCAGCAGTTTAAGGACAGGACCTTACGAGCAGTACTTC. Protein product: CASSLRTGPYEQYF.

The chain combines TRBV7-9 with TRBJ1-4; 9 bases agree with TRBD1. CDR3 size: 14 residues. After removal of 4 bases from V and 7 bases from J, the junction contained 4 bases not matched to a gene. The germline CDR1 and CDR2 sequences are SEHNR and FQNEAQ (reference sequence). The DNA of the CDR3 is TGTGCCAGCAGCTGGGACAGGGATCGTGAAAAACTGTTTTTT. Translating gives CASSWDRDREKLFF.

DNA for the CDR3: TGTGCCAGCAGCTTGTTACAGGTGACCTATGGCTACACCTTC. Translation gives CASSLLQVTYGYTF. The genes are TRBV5-4 and TRBJ1-2; a possible D gene is TRBD1 (5 bases). Trimming shortened V by 1 base and J by 4 bases, and 11 bases separated the two germline ends. From germline, CDR1 is SGHNT and CDR2 YYREEE (reference sequence). The CDR3 has 14 residues.

Turning to this clone: The junction departs from the called germline gene at one end, perhaps through a read error. The chain is built from TRBV12-5 and TRBJ2-5, with 11 bases identical to TRBD1. The CDR3 loop spans 17 amino acids. The germline V gene encodes CDR1 LGHNT and CDR2 FRNRAP. In DNA form, the CDR3 reads TGTGCTAGTGGTTCCGGGGACAGGGGGGTGAACCAGGAGACCCAGTACTTC. Amino acids: CASGSGDRGVNQETQYF.

A few counts support this clone. The rearrangement uses TRBV4-3 and TRBJ2-3; 9 nucleotides align to TRBD2. After removal of 0 bases from V and 3 bases from J, the junction contained 10 bases not matched to a gene. Per germline, CDR1 LGHNA and CDR2 YSLEER. The CDR3 is made up of 18 amino acids. CDR3 loop: CASSQDRGSSGITDTQYF. The CDR3 nucleotides read TGCGCCAGCAGCCAAGATAGGGGGTCTAGCGGGATAACAGATACGCAGTATTTT.

This chain connects TRBV28 to TRBJ2-1; 7 nucleotides line up with TRBD2. Germline assignment: CDR1 MDHEN and CDR2 SYDVKM. The CDR3 length is 15 residues. V shed 3 bases and J 7 bases; nucleotides not matched to a gene: 9. The CDR3 DNA is TGTGCCAGCAGTTTTGGTCTAGCGGAACCAAATGAGCAGTTCTTC. It translates to CASSFGLAEPNEQFF.

The chain is built from TRBV9 and TRBJ2-1; 10 positions match TRBD2. The CDR3 is 15 residues long. Germline lookup yields CDR1 SGDLS and CDR2 YYNGEE. With 3 bases clipped from V and 1 base from J, the junction kept 1 base outside the gene matches. DNA for the CDR3: TGTGCCAGCAGCGCTAGCGGGAGTTCCTACAATGAGCAGTTCTTC. Translation gives CASSASGSSYNEQFF. The full variable domain, its missing parts supplied by reference TRBV9 and TRBJ2-1, is DSGVTQTPKHLITATGQRVTLRCSPRSGDLSVYWYQQSLDQGLQFLIQYYNGEERAKGNILERFSAQQFPDLHSELNLSSLELGDSALYFCASSASGSSYNEQFFGPGTRLTVL.

This chain links TRBV28 with TRBJ1-5; D is unresolved. Trimming pared 7 bases from V and 5 bases from J, leaving 18 bases between. Germline CDR1 and CDR2: MDHEN and SYDVKM. The CDR3 is made up of 15 amino acids. In DNA, the CDR3 is TGTGCCAGCAAGTTTGAGGCCATTCCTCATCAGCCCCAGCATTTT. It encodes CASKFEAIPHQPQHF.

This chain uses TRBV15 with TRBJ2-7; 7 bases are a match to TRBD1. The CDR3 sequence is 16 residues long. The ends lost 0 bases at V and 0 bases at J; junction bases unmatched: 5. Germline V CDR1 and CDR2: LNHNV, YYDKDF (reference sequence). The CDR3, as DNA: TGTGCCACCAGCAGAGATACCGGGACAGCCTCCTACGAGCAGTACTTC. It is translated as CATSRDTGTASYEQYF.

CDR3 residues: CASSLDFRQGRTDTQYF. CDR3 coding DNA: TGTGCCAGCAGCTTAGATTTTCGGCAGGGGAGGACAGATACGCAGTATTTT. The V gene is TRBV7-2, the J gene TRBJ2-3, with D possibly called TRBD1 or TRBD2 (6 bases each). Germline V lookup: CDR1 SGHTA, CDR2 FQGNSA. CDR3 length: 17 residues. V was shortened by 1 base and J by 3 bases, with 17 bases between the two germline ends. Full variable domain (remainder filled in from reference TRBV7-2 and TRBJ2-3): GAGVSQSPSNKVTEKGKDVELRCDPISGHTALYWYRQSLGQGLEFLIYFQGNSAPDKSGLPSDRFSAERTGGSVSTLTIQRTQQEDSAVYLCASSLDFRQGRTDTQYFGPGTRLTVL.

The chain joins TRBV11-2 to TRBJ2-3; TRBD2 might be the D (5 bases). The CDR3 covers 13 residues. The germline V and J ends were trimmed by 5 bases and 3 bases, with 9 bases remaining between them. Germline loops: CDR1 SGHAT, CDR2 FQNNGV. In DNA, the CDR3 is TGTGCCAGCAGCGGGCGGACTACAGATACGCAGTATTTT. Amino acids: CASSGRTTDTQYF.